The 29 T cell receptor beta chains below all came from one sample that was sequenced in a study of lymphopenia after photon versus proton radiotherapy (dated by TCRdb to between 2018 and 2021). Preparation of the library involved the immunoSEQ multiplex PCR assay. The clones in this table, taken by TCRdb from immuneACCESS, are in-frame only. Not every clone is retained; where verified, under half of the shortfall comes from an unresolved V gene, and the cause of the rest is unknown. For this sample the table gives under 30,000 clones, of which more than 80% were detected only once. The ten largest clones represent roughly 24% of the sample. Sequencing was performed on peripheral blood, taken from a patient treated with photon-based radiotherapy. These receptor sequences come from a man in his forties with gastric cancer.

By share of the sample, this clone is medium-sized. V usage is TRBV4-3 and J usage is TRBJ1-1; 7 bases agree with TRBD1. In germline, CDR1 is LGHNA, CDR2 YSLEER. The CDR3 has 14 amino acids. V lost 0 bases, J lost 6 bases, and 4 bases stayed unmatched. CDR3 DNA sequence: TGCGCCAGCAGCCAAGACAGGGGGAGTTCTGAAGCTTTCTTT. Translating it yields CASSQDRGSSEAFF.

In DNA form, the CDR3 reads TGTGCCAGTAGTCCCAGGGTAAACTATGGCTACACCTTC. This gives the protein CASSPRVNYGYTF. This chain links TRBV19 with TRBJ1-2; the D gene is possibly TRBD1 (5 bases). The CDR3 runs to 13 residues. The germline V gene encodes CDR1 LNHDA and CDR2 SQIVND (reference sequence). V shed 5 bases and J shed 2 bases, with 9 bases lying between them. Supplemented by reference TRBV19 and TRBJ1-2, the full variable domain reads DGGITQSPKYLFRKEGQNVTLSCEQNLNHDAMYWYRQDPGQGLRLIYYSQIVNDFQKGDIAEGYSVSREKKESFPLTVTSAQKNPTAFYLCASSPRVNYGYTFGSGTRLTVV.

The gene calls are TRBV7-2 and TRBJ1-2; 8 nucleotides agree with TRBD1. V shed 5 bases and J 4 bases; nucleotides not matched to a gene: 6. The length of the CDR3 is 14 residues. CDR1 is SGHTA, CDR2 FQGNSA, per germline. DNA of the CDR3: TGTGCCAGCAGCGGAGACAGGGGTCCCTATGGCTACACCTTC. Its protein product is CASSGDRGPYGYTF.

The V gene is TRBV12-5, the J gene TRBJ1-6; D remains unclear. Germline V CDR1 and CDR2: LGHNT, FRNRAP. The CDR3 extends over 17 amino acids. Deletions cut 9 bases from V and 0 bases from J, with 18 bases between. This CDR3 is CASPPAQLSSYNSPLHF. The CDR3 region has the DNA TGTGCTAGCCCCCCCGCACAGCTCAGCTCCTATAATTCACCCCTCCACTTT.

The V call is TRBV11-1, the J call TRBJ2-1; 8 bases line up with TRBD2. V shed 5 bases and J 6 bases; nucleotides not matched to a gene: 6. Germline assignment: CDR1 SGHAT and CDR2 FQDESV (reference sequence). This CDR3 spans 14 amino acids. The CDR3 bases are TGTGCCAGCAGCCTATCGGGGACTAGCAATGAGCAGTTCTTC. As protein: CASSLSGTSNEQFF.

The rearrangement links TRBV2 to TRBJ2-3; 8 bases agree with TRBD1. This CDR3 is 15 amino acids long. CDR1 and CDR2 from the germline V gene are SNHLY and FYNNEI. Unmatched junction bases numbered 9, after V lost 2 bases and J lost 8 bases. The CDR3 sequence: CASSEWAGGSGTQYF. The CDR3, as DNA: TGTGCCAGCAGTGAATGGGCAGGGGGCTCGGGTACGCAGTATTTT.

This chain joins TRBV7-2 and TRBJ1-1; 7 bases align to TRBD1. The CDR3 loop spans 15 amino acids. V lost 5 bases to trimming and J lost 1 base; unmatched junction nucleotides: 7. The germline gives CDR1 SGHTA, CDR2 FQGNSA. CDR3 in amino acids: CASSPLWTGNTEAFF. CDR3 DNA: TGTGCCAGCAGCCCATTGTGGACAGGGAACACTGAAGCTTTCTTT. Variable domain in full (rest from reference TRBV7-2 and TRBJ1-1): GAGVSQSPSNKVTEKGKDVELRCDPISGHTALYWYRQSLGQGLEFLIYFQGNSAPDKSGLPSDRFSAERTGGSVSTLTIQRTQQEDSAVYLCASSPLWTGNTEAFFGQGTRLTVV.

The rearrangement links TRBV30 to TRBJ1-2; D not certain. The V gene lost 3 bases and the J gene lost 8 bases, with 19 bases spanning the gap. Germline lookup yields CDR1 GTSNPN and CDR2 SVGIG (reference sequence). The CDR3 covers 14 residues. DNA for the CDR3: TGTGCCTGGAGATTGAGAGGGCTATTAGGGGGCTACACCTTC. Protein: CAWRLRGLLGGYTF. Complete variable domain (other parts from reference TRBV30 and TRBJ1-2): SQTIHQWPATLVQPVGSPLSLECTVEGTSNPNLYWYRQAAGRGLQLLFYSVGIGQISSEVPQNLSASRPQDRQFILSSKKLLLSDSGFYLCAWRLRGLLGGYTFGSGTRLTVV.

The chain recombines TRBV19 with TRBJ1-2, with 7 positions matching TRBD1. Trimming at V came to 8 bases and at J to 5 bases, leaving 8 bases not matched to a gene. Germline V CDR1 and CDR2: LNHDA, SQIVND (reference sequence). This CDR3 is 13 amino acids long. The CDR3 loop is CASSTGVMYGYTF. The DNA of the CDR3 is TGTGCCAGTTCTACAGGGGTAATGTATGGCTACACCTTC.

This clone was seen a handful of times. This specimen includes other DNA sequences encoding the same CDR3. This chain connects TRBV7-9 to TRBJ2-1; D might be TRBD1 (6 bases). This CDR3 has 12 amino acids. V lost 1 base and J 9 bases, leaving 7 bases between the germline ends. Germline CDR1 reads SEHNR; CDR2 reads FQNEAQ (reference sequence). This CDR3 reads CASSLVGGEQFF. The CDR3 region has the DNA TGTGCCAGCAGCTTAGTAGGGGGTGAGCAGTTCTTC.

This clone was seen only a few times. The chain couples TRBV19 to TRBJ2-1; tentatively, D is TRBD1 (6 bases). The germline gives CDR1 LNHDA, CDR2 SQIVND (reference sequence). The CDR3 has 16 residues. Trimming cost V 5 bases and J 0 bases, with 14 bases left between them. The CDR3 loop reads CASSARQVSSYNEQFF. CDR3 DNA: TGTGCCAGTAGTGCCAGACAGGTCAGCTCCTACAATGAGCAGTTCTTC.

V gene TRBV6-5 combines with J gene TRBJ2-3; D is uncertain. The CDR3 spans 13 residues. With 7 bases removed from V and 7 bases from J, the gap between germline ends came to 15 bases. CDR1 and CDR2 from the germline V gene are MNHEY and SVGAGI. The CDR3 reads CASTQAGSYTQYF. The CDR3 region has the DNA TGTGCCAGCACCCAAGCCGGTTCCTATACGCAGTATTTT.

The chain combines TRBV7-7 with TRBJ2-2; 9 nucleotides match TRBD1. J lost 5 bases, V lost 1 base, and 2 bases had no gene match. The germline V gene encodes CDR1 SSHAT and CDR2 FNYEAQ (reference sequence). CDR3 length: 15 amino acids. CDR3 protein: CASSLGTGATGELFF. CDR3 nucleotide sequence: TGTGCCAGCAGCTTAGGGACAGGGGCTACCGGGGAGCTGTTTTTT.

This chain links TRBV5-1 with TRBJ1-5; D remains ambiguous. V was clipped by 5 bases and J by 4 bases, with 13 bases between them. The CDR3 has 14 amino acids. The germline V gene encodes CDR1 SGHRS and CDR2 YFSETQ. In DNA, the CDR3 is TGCGCCAGCAGAAGCGGGGTGGAGAATCAGCCCCAGCATTTT. Amino acids: CASRSGVENQPQHF.

V usage is TRBV7-9 and J usage is TRBJ1-2; D uncertain. With 3 bases removed from V and 7 bases from J, the gap between germline ends came to 9 bases. The germline CDR1 and CDR2 sequences are SEHNR and FQNEAQ (reference sequence). CDR3 length: 12 residues. The CDR3 loop reads CASSLGIRGYTF. The CDR3 nucleotides are TGTGCCAGCAGCTTGGGCATCCGTGGCTACACCTTC.

The V call is TRBV19, the J call TRBJ2-3, with D possibly TRBD2 on 5 matching bases. The germline CDR1 and CDR2 sequences are LNHDA and SQIVND (reference sequence). Trimming stripped 3 bases from V and 8 bases from J, with 12 bases between. The CDR3 has 13 residues. The CDR3 sequence is CASSMRAEGTQYF. In nucleotides, the CDR3 is TGTGCCAGTAGTATGAGGGCTGAAGGTACGCAGTATTTT.

V and J are TRBV14 and TRBJ1-4; TRBD1 aligns across 7 bases. V dropped 4 bases and J dropped 3; count of bases not matched to a gene: 17. CDR1 is SGHDN and CDR2 is FVKESK in the germline V gene. The CDR3 loop spans 19 amino acids. CDR3 in amino acids: CASSPRGPSRVTANEKLFF. CDR3 DNA: TGTGCCAGCAGCCCAAGGGGGCCCTCCAGGGTCACGGCTAATGAAAAACTGTTTTTT.

The chain uses TRBV5-1 and TRBJ2-7; 11 bases are a match to TRBD1. V trimming: 5 bases; J trimming: 4 bases; junction bases outside the gene matches: 5. Germline CDR1 is SGHRS and CDR2 is YFSETQ. This CDR3 contains 14 residues. The DNA of the CDR3 is TGCGCCAGCAGAACCGGGACAGGGGGGTACGAGCAGTACTTC. This sequence encodes CASRTGTGGYEQYF.

This rearrangement joins TRBV11-2 to TRBJ2-5; D is perhaps TRBD2 (6 bases). The CDR3 length is 18 residues. Germline lookup yields CDR1 SGHAT and CDR2 FQNNGV. Trimming pared 5 bases from V and 3 bases from J, leaving 25 bases between. CDR3 residues: CASSHPRGGVAVKETQYF. The DNA of the CDR3 is TGTGCCAGCAGCCACCCAAGGGGTGGGGTAGCGGTGAAAGAGACCCAGTACTTC.

This chain connects TRBV18 to TRBJ2-5; TRBD1 matches 11 bases. The germline V gene encodes CDR1 KGHSH and CDR2 LQKENI. The CDR3 consists of 17 residues. Losses at the gene ends were 0 bases for V and 1 base for J; bases not matched to a gene: 4. CDR3 DNA sequence: TGTGCCAGCTCACCACCGGCCGGACAGGGGGCCCAAGAGACCCAGTACTTC. Its protein product is CASSPPAGQGAQETQYF.

The rearrangement joins TRBV2 to TRBJ1-1; 7 positions agree with TRBD1. The V segment lost 6 bases and the J segment 1 base; nucleotides outside the gene matches: 5. The CDR3 contains 14 residues. Germline V gene sequence: CDR1 SNHLY, CDR2 FYNNEI. DNA for the CDR3: TGTGCCAGCAGCACCGGGACAGAGAACACTGAAGCTTTCTTT. Amino acids: CASSTGTENTEAFF.

The rearrangement joins TRBV11-1 to TRBJ2-1, with D possibly TRBD2 on 6 matching bases. V was shortened by 1 base and J by 4 bases, with 17 bases between the two germline ends. Looked up from germline, CDR1 is SGHAT and CDR2 is FQDESV (reference sequence). The CDR3 is made up of 17 amino acids. This CDR3 reads CASSLDSGLEGYNEQFF. CDR3 sequence (DNA): TGTGCCAGCAGCTTAGACAGCGGATTGGAGGGTTACAATGAGCAGTTCTTC.

The rearrangement links TRBV9 to TRBJ2-2; no firm D call. In germline, CDR1 is SGDLS, CDR2 YYNGEE. V dropped 0 bases and J dropped 7 bases, with 4 bases sitting between them. The CDR3 covers 12 residues. DNA for the CDR3: TGTGCCAGCAGCGTAGAATTCGGGGAGCTGTTTTTT. This codes for CASSVEFGELFF. The variable domain in full, with the rest retrieved from reference TRBV9 and TRBJ2-2, is DSGVTQTPKHLITATGQRVTLRCSPRSGDLSVYWYQQSLDQGLQFLIQYYNGEERAKGNILERFSAQQFPDLHSELNLSSLELGDSALYFCASSVEFGELFFGEGSRLTVL.

This chain uses TRBV29-1 with TRBJ2-3; weak D call: TRBD1 (5 bases). This CDR3 contains 17 residues. V was cut by 5 bases and J by 4 bases, with 25 bases left in between. Germline assignment: CDR1 SQVTM and CDR2 ANQGSEA. CDR3 residues: CSVLGWRRQGLADTQYF. The CDR3 DNA follows: TGCAGCGTTCTGGGCTGGCGCCGTCAGGGTTTGGCAGATACGCAGTATTTT.

V usage is TRBV7-2 and J usage is TRBJ1-3; TRBD1 matches 7 bases. CDR3 size: 13 residues. Per the germline V gene, CDR1 is SGHTA and CDR2 is FQGNSA. Losses at the gene ends were 2 bases for V and 11 bases for J; bases not matched to a gene: 6. This chain's CDR3 is CASSLQKTGSIYF. The CDR3 nucleotides are TGTGCCAGCAGCTTACAAAAGACAGGGTCCATATATTTT.

This clone was seen once. This chain connects TRBV7-2 to TRBJ1-3; unclear D gene. Trimming took 3 bases from V and 4 from J, leaving 10 bases between them. The CDR3 has 14 residues. CDR1 and CDR2 from the germline V gene are SGHTA and FQGNSA. The CDR3 bases are TGTGCCAGCAGCTTTCACTCCTCGGGAAACACCATATATTTT. This codes for CASSFHSSGNTIYF.

The genes are TRBV19 and TRBJ2-1; a possible D gene is TRBD2 (5 bases). This CDR3 has 15 residues. Germline lookup yields CDR1 LNHDA and CDR2 SQIVND (reference sequence). Trimming removed 1 base at V and 0 bases at J, with 7 bases between. Here the CDR3 reads CASSIVGISYNEQFF. The CDR3, as DNA: TGTGCCAGTAGTATAGTCGGGATCTCCTACAATGAGCAGTTCTTC.

The V gene is TRBV14, the J gene TRBJ1-2, with D hard to call. Germline V gene data show CDR1 as SGHDN and CDR2 as FVKESK. This CDR3 is 13 amino acids long. V dropped 4 bases and J dropped 1 base, with 7 bases sitting between them. DNA of the CDR3: TGTGCCAGCAGCCCGGGAATTAACTATGGCTACACCTTC. It yields the protein CASSPGINYGYTF.

This clone has more than one count but fewer than ten. V and J are TRBV7-9 and TRBJ1-4; TRBD1 aligns across 7 bases. Looked up from germline, CDR1 is SEHNR and CDR2 is FQNEAQ (reference sequence). Trimming removed 2 bases from V and 7 bases from J; junction bases left unmatched: 10. This CDR3 has 16 residues. The CDR3 bases are TGTGCCAGCAGCTTATCGGAACAGGGGATTGCTGAAAAACTGTTTTTT. Residues: CASSLSEQGIAEKLFF.